The TCR beta chain described here comes from a study of metastatic and nonmetastatic thyroid tumors. Study-wide context: Comparative analysis of repertoires was undertaken across blood and tumor or nodule tissue obtained from malignant and benign thyroid patients.

TCRdb re-processed the PCR reads through MiXCR. Counted here are about 32,000 clones, about 20% occurring once; the ten biggest clones make up around 8.5%. From germline, CDR1 is MDHEN and CDR2 SYDVKM. The CDR3 length is 15 residues. With 3 bases removed from V and 9 bases from J, the gap between germline ends came to 15 bases. All patients were untreated before thyroid surgery. This clone counts as medium-sized. The chain has TRBV28 and TRBJ1-6, with TRBD1 as a possible D gene (6 bases). The sample taken for sequencing was blood. The TCR was taken from a female donor with papillary thyroid cancer or a benign thyroid nodule (not recorded which). Some clones in this sample may be carry-over from other donors' samples. CDR3 loop: CASSFWGQVGSPLHF. Written as DNA, the CDR3 is TGTGCCAGCAGTTTTTGGGGGCAGGTGGGTTCACCCCTCCACTTT. The complete variable domain, with remaining parts taken from reference TRBV28 and TRBJ1-6, reads DVKVTQSSRYLVKRTGEKVFLECVQDMDHENMFWYRQDPGLGLRLIYFSYDVKMKEKGDIPEGYSVSREKKERFSLILESASTNQTSMYLCASSFWGQVGSPLHFGNGTRLTVT.